The subject of this entry is one T cell receptor beta chain. Its specificity is not known. From the germline J gene comes the end of the CDR3, since the read stops 3 residues before it. Clones were read by immunoSEQ multiplex PCR, and TCRdb kept only the in-frame ones, dropping some. This sample's table has roughly 50,000 clones. The data are from a study of Tregs in tolerant kidney transplant recipients. The overall study: The nonmyeloablative bone marrow transplants came from related graft donors, with transient mixed chimerism.

Study-wide findings and caveats: Biological reproducibility was not directly addressed, but technical replication error appeared minimal.

V was trimmed by 2 bases and J by 7 bases, leaving 20 bases between them. There are 17 residues in the CDR3. Germline values: CDR1 MNHEY, CDR2 SVGEGT. Unstimulated regulatory T cells (CD4+CD25+CD127-), CD4+CD25- non-regulatory cells, CD4 and CD8 cells were FACS-sorted from thawed PBMCs. The gene calls are TRBV6-2 or TRBV6-3 and TRBJ1-4, with D unclear. This specimen consisted of CD4+ T cells from blood, obtained before the transplant. The receptor was derived from a human donor who received a combined kidney and bone marrow transplant. The CDR3 DNA, read in part, is TGTGCCAGCAGTTACCGTGAATCGTCGGGGAGAAGTGAAAAA. Translation: CASSYRESSGRSEK. In full, the CDR3 reads CASSYRESSGRSEKLFF.